A selection of T cell receptor beta chains follows, all from one sample in a study of T cell changes during pregnancy in multiple sclerosis. Profiling relied on immunoSEQ multiplex PCR, and the TCRdb table lists in-frame clones only, not all of them. Of some 26,000 clones listed, 89% were seen once; the top ten hold about 0.61%. The sequences come from CD4+ T cells from peripheral blood mononuclear cells, collected in the first trimester of pregnancy. These receptors were obtained from a female donor in good health, enrolled as a control in a pregnancy study. Each CDR3 is given with its conserved first and last residue. Each record gives: V gene, D gene, J gene, clone size, CDR3 DNA, CDR3 protein. The D gene is left open where the match is weak. Clone size is stated in some rows and not others, as once, few, many or a class when expanded.

V: TRBV2
D: TRBD1
J: TRBJ1-1
size: once
DNA: TGTGCCAGCAGACTCAGGGGGCTCGTTGAAGCTTTCTTT
CDR3: CASRLRGLVEAFF

V: TRBV18
D: TRBD1
J: TRBJ1-1
size: NA
DNA: TGTGCCAGCTCACGCGGAACAGGGGGCGTAGGGAACACTGAAGCTTTCTTT
CDR3: CASSRGTGGVGNTEAFF

V: TRBV6-5
D: TRBD2
J: TRBJ2-5
size: NA
DNA: TGTGCCAGCAGTTACCCAGTCGGGGGGTCAGAGACCCAGTACTTC
CDR3: CASSYPVGGSETQYF

V: TRBV5-4
D: TRBD2
J: TRBJ2-5
size: NA
DNA: TGTGCCAGCAGCCCGGGACTAGCGGGAGCTCCCCAAGAGACCCAGTACTTC
CDR3: CASSPGLAGAPQETQYF

V: TRBV7-2
D: TRBD1
J: TRBJ2-2
size: NA
DNA: TGTGCCAGCAGCTTACAGGGACAGGGAAGCGGGGAGCTGTTTTTT
CDR3: CASSLQGQGSGELFF

V: TRBV5-6
D: TRBD2
J: TRBJ2-7
size: NA
DNA: TGTGCCAGCAGCCACGGTCTAGCGGTCCGGGGGTCCCGCTCCTACGAGCAGTACTTC
CDR3: CASSHGLAVRGSRSYEQYF

V: TRBV27
D: NA
J: TRBJ1-1
size: NA
DNA: TGTGCCAGCAGTTCCTTAAAGGTTGGGGCCCAGAACACTGAAGCTTTCTTT
CDR3: CASSSLKVGAQNTEAFF

V: TRBV5-1
D: TRBD2
J: TRBJ2-3
size: NA
DNA: TGCGCCAGCATGGGGCTAGCGGGGGGCACAGATACGCAGTATTTT
CDR3: CASMGLAGGTDTQYF

V: TRBV25-1
D: NA
J: TRBJ2-7
size: NA
DNA: TGTGCCAGCAGCCCCCGACAGGAACCGAACTACGAGCAGTACTTC
CDR3: CASSPRQEPNYEQYF

V: TRBV11-2
D: TRBD1
J: TRBJ2-7
size: once
DNA: TGTGCCAGCAGCCGGTGGGACAGGGTCACCGAGCAGTACTTC
CDR3: CASSRWDRVTEQYF

V: TRBV7-2
D: NA
J: TRBJ2-3
size: NA
DNA: TGTGCCAGCAGCCCCCCCAGATTAGCTATATTATGGGATACGCAGTATTTT
CDR3: CASSPPRLAILWDTQYF

V: TRBV28
D: NA
J: TRBJ2-7
size: NA
DNA: TGTGCCAGCAGGCGAACAGGGAACCCTACCTACGAGCAGTACTTC
CDR3: CASRRTGNPTYEQYF

V: TRBV6-6
D: TRBD2
J: TRBJ2-7
size: NA
DNA: TGTGCCAGCAGCGTACTAGCGGGAGCCAACGAGCAGTACTTC
CDR3: CASSVLAGANEQYF

V: TRBV4-1
D: NA
J: TRBJ2-2
size: once
DNA: TGCGCCAGCAGCCAAGAAAGGGCGGGCGCGAACACCGGGGAGCTGTTTTTT
CDR3: CASSQERAGANTGELFF

V: TRBV11-3
D: TRBD2
J: TRBJ2-7
size: NA
DNA: TGTGCCAGCAGCTTCGCCAGCGGGGGGTTCTACGAGCAGTACTTC
CDR3: CASSFASGGFYEQYF

V: TRBV30
D: TRBD1
J: TRBJ1-4
size: NA
DNA: TGTGCCTGGAGTGGTCCCGGGACAGGCCAGAATGAAAAACTGTTTTTT
CDR3: CAWSGPGTGQNEKLFF

V: TRBV2
D: TRBD2
J: TRBJ2-5
size: NA
DNA: TGTGCCAGCAGCGGGACTAGCGGGGATTCCCAAGAGACCCAGTACTTC
CDR3: CASSGTSGDSQETQYF

V: TRBV6-5
D: TRBD1
J: TRBJ1-2
size: NA
DNA: TGTGCCAGCAGTTATTGGGACAGGGGGCGTTCCGGCTACACCTTC
CDR3: CASSYWDRGRSGYTF

V: TRBV6-1
D: TRBD1
J: TRBJ2-7
size: NA
DNA: TGTGCCAGCAGATCCCGGGACAGGGGCCCCGAGCAGTACTTC
CDR3: CASRSRDRGPEQYF

V: TRBV5-1
D: TRBD2
J: TRBJ2-5
size: NA
DNA: TGCGCCAGCAGCCAACGACTAGCGGAGCTGGGAGAGACCCAGTACTTC
CDR3: CASSQRLAELGETQYF

V: TRBV18
D: TRBD2
J: TRBJ2-7
size: NA
DNA: TGTGCCAGCTCACCACTGACTAGCGGTCCCTACGAGCAGTACTTC
CDR3: CASSPLTSGPYEQYF

V: TRBV6-6
D: TRBD2
J: TRBJ2-1
size: NA
DNA: TGTGCCAGCATCCCCTGGGGAGGGGTGAATGAGCAGTTCTTC
CDR3: CASIPWGGVNEQFF

V: TRBV6-6
D: TRBD1
J: TRBJ1-5
size: NA
DNA: TGTGCCAGCAGCCGGACAGGGAGCAATCAGCCCCAGCATTTT
CDR3: CASSRTGSNQPQHF

V: TRBV10-3
D: TRBD2
J: TRBJ2-7
size: once
DNA: TGTGCCATCAGTGGGAGCGGGAGTCCCTACGAGCAGTACTTC
CDR3: CAISGSGSPYEQYF

V: TRBV27
D: NA
J: TRBJ1-1
size: NA
DNA: TGTGCCAGCAGACAATACAGGGATTCCGCTGAAGCTTTCTTT
CDR3: CASRQYRDSAEAFF

V: TRBV7-2
D: TRBD1
J: TRBJ2-7
size: NA
DNA: TGTGCCAGCAGCGCCGGACAGGGAGCTAGCTTGGAGCAGTACTTC
CDR3: CASSAGQGASLEQYF

V: TRBV10-1
D: TRBD1
J: TRBJ2-1
size: NA
DNA: TGCGCCAGGGAGGGGACAGGGAGTAGGAATGAGCAGTTCTTC
CDR3: CAREGTGSRNEQFF

V: TRBV6-5
D: NA
J: TRBJ2-5
size: NA
DNA: TGTGCCAGCAGTGGCGGACAGCACCAAGAGACCCAGTACTTC
CDR3: CASSGGQHQETQYF

V: TRBV25-1
D: NA
J: TRBJ1-2
size: NA
DNA: TGTGCCAGCAGTGTTACAGGGTCGGGTTACTATGGCTACACCTTC
CDR3: CASSVTGSGYYGYTF

V: TRBV28
D: NA
J: TRBJ2-3
size: NA
DNA: TGTGCCAGCAGTTTCTGGGACTTAGAGTCTCCAGATACGCAGTATTTT
CDR3: CASSFWDLESPDTQYF

V: TRBV1
D: NA
J: TRBJ2-1
size: NA
DNA: TGCACCAGCAGCCAAGATCTCGGGACTAGCGCCTACAATGAGCAGTTCTTC
CDR3: CTSSQDLGTSAYNEQFF

V: TRBV6-1
D: TRBD1
J: TRBJ1-1
size: NA
DNA: TGTGCCAGCACCCGACAGGGTTTCACTGAAGCTTTCTTT
CDR3: CASTRQGFTEAFF

V: TRBV4-1
D: NA
J: TRBJ1-4
size: NA
DNA: TGCGCCAGCAGCCAAGAGGGGCGACGGGCAACTAATGAAAAACTGTTTTTT
CDR3: CASSQEGRRATNEKLFF

V: TRBV7-2
D: NA
J: TRBJ1-2
size: few
DNA: TGTGCCAGCAGCTTAGAACAGGGTGATGTCTCCCACTATGGCTACACCTTC
CDR3: CASSLEQGDVSHYGYTF

V: TRBV14
D: NA
J: TRBJ1-1
size: once
DNA: TGTGCCAGCAGCCAAGTCACAGGGCGCACTGAAGCTTTCTTT
CDR3: CASSQVTGRTEAFF